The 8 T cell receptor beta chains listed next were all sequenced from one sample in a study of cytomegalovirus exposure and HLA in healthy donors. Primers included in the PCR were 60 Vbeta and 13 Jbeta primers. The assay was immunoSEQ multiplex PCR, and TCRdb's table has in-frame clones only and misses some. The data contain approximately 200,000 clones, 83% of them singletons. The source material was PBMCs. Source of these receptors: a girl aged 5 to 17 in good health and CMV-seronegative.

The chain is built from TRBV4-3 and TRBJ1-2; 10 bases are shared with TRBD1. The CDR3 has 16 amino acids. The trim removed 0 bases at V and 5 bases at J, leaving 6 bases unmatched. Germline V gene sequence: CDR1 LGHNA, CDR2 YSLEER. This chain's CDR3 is CASSQDRTGGSYGYTF. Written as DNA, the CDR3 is TGCGCCAGCAGCCAAGATCGGACAGGGGGTTCATATGGCTACACCTTC.

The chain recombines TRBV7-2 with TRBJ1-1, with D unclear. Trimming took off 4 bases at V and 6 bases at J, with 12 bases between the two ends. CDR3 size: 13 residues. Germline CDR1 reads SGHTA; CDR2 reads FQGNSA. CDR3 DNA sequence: TGTGCCAGCAGCTACGGACTCGGGGCTGAAGCTTTCTTT. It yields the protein CASSYGLGAEAFF.

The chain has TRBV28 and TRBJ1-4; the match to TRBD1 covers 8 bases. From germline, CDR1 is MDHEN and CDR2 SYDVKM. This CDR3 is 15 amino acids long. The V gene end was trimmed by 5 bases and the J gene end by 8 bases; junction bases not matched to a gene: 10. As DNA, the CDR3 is TGTGCCAGCAGTCCCTGGGACAGGCTCGGGGAAAAACTGTTTTTT. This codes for CASSPWDRLGEKLFF.

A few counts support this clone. This chain's CDR3 is CASSTRITSGRDYEQYF. CDR3 nucleotides: TGTGCCAGCAGCACACGAATTACTAGCGGGAGGGACTACGAGCAGTACTTC. The genes are TRBV7-2 and TRBJ2-7; 13 bases fit TRBD2. CDR3 length equals 17 residues. Germline V gives CDR1 SGHTA, CDR2 FQGNSA. The V gene end was trimmed by 5 bases and the J gene end by 3 bases; junction bases not matched to a gene: 10.

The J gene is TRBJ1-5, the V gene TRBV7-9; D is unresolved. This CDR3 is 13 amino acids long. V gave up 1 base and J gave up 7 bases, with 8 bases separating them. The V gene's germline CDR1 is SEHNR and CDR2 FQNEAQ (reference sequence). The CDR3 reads CASSLGYGQPQHF. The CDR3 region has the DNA TGTGCCAGCAGCTTAGGGTATGGCCAGCCCCAGCATTTT.

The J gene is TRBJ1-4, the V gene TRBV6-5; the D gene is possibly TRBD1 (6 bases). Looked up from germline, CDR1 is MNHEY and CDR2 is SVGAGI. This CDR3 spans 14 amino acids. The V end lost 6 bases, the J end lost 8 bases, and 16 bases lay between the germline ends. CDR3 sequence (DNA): TGTGCCAGCAGGAAACAGGGTCAGGTGGAAAAACTGTTTTTT. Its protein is CASRKQGQVEKLFF.

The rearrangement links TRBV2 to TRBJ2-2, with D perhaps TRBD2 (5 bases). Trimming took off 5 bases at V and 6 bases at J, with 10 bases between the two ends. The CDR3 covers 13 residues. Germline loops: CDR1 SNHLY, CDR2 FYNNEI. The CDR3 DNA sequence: TGTGCCAGCAGTTCGGGGTCGTCCGGGGAGCTGTTTTTT. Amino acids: CASSSGSSGELFF.

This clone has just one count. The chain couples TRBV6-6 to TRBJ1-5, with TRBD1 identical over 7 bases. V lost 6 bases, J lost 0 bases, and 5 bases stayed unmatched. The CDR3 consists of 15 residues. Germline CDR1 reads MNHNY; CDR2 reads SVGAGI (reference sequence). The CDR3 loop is CASRRQGYSNQPQHF. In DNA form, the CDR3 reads TGTGCCAGCAGGAGACAGGGATATAGCAATCAGCCCCAGCATTTT.